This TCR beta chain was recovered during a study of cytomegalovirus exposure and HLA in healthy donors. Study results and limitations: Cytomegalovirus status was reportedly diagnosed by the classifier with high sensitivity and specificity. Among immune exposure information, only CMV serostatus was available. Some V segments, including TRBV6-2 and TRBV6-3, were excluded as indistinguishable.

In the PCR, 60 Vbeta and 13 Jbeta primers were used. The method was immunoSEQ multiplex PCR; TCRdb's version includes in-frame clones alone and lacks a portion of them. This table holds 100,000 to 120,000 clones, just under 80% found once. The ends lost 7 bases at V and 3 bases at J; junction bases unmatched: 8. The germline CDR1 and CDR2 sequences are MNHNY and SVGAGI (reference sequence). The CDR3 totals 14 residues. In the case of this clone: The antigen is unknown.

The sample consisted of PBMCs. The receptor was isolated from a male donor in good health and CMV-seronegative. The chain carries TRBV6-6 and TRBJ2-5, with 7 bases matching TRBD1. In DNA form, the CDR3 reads TGTGCCAGCATTAGACCGGGACAGAAAGAGACCCAGTACTTC. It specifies CASIRPGQKETQYF.